This T cell receptor beta chain was profiled in a study of cytomegalovirus exposure and HLA in healthy donors. The table lists this clone with a few counts. With 60 Vbeta and 13 Jbeta primers, the PCR was carried out. Only in-frame clones appear in the TCRdb table, and some are missing; sequencing was by immunoSEQ multiplex PCR. The sample has under 200,000 clones; approximately 80% are singletons. V trimming: 0 bases; J trimming: 1 base; junction bases outside the gene matches: 5. Germline V gene sequence: CDR1 LGHNA, CDR2 YSLEER. This CDR3 has 17 amino acids. The TCR sequence derives from a male donor in good health and CMV-seropositive. The chain employs TRBV4-3 and TRBJ2-3; 9 bases fit TRBD2. The sequencing input was PBMCs. The CDR3 loop reads CASSQDYIAGGTDTQYF. CDR3 DNA sequence: TGCGCCAGCAGCCAAGATTATATAGCGGGAGGCACAGATACGCAGTATTTT.